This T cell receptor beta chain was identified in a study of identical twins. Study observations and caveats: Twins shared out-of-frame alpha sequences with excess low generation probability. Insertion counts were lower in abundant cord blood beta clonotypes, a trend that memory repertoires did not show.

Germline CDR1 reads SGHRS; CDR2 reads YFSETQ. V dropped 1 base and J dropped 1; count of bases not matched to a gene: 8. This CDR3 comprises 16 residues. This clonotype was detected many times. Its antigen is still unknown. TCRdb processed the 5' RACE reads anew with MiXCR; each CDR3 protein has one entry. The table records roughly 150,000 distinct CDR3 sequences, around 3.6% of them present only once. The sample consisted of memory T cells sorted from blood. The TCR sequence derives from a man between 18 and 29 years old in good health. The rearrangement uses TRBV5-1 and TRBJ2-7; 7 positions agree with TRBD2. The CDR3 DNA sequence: TGCGCCAGCAGCTTGTTCGCGCTAGCGGAATCCTACGAGCAGTACTTC. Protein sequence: CASSLFALAESYEQYF.